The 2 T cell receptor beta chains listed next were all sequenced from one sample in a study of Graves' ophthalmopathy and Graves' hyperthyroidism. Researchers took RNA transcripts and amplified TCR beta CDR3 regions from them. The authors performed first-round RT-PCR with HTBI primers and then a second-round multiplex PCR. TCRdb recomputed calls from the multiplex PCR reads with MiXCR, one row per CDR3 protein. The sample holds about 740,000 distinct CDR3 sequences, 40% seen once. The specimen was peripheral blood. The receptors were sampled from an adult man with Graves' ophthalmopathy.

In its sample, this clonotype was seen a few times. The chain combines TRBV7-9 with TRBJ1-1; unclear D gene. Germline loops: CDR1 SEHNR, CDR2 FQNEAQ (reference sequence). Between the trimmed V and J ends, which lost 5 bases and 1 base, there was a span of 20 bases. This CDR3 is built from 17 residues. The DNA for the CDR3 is TGTGCCAGCAGCCAAGATATGGACCGACTTACGAACACTGAAGCTTTCTTT. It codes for CASSQDMDRLTNTEAFF.

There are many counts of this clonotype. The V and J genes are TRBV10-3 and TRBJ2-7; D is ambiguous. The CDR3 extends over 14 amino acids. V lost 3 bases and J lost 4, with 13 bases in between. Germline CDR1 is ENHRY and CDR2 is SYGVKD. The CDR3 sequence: CAISDGVGDYEQYF. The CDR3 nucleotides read TGTGCCATCAGTGATGGTGTTGGGGATTACGAGCAGTACTTC.